The clone carrying this T cell receptor (beta chain) was counted many times. Axillary draining lymph nodes of breast cancer patients supplied the node samples. The CDR3 has 14 residues. The V end lost 2 bases, the J end lost 4 bases, and 11 bases lay between the germline ends. This sample is drawn from a study of breast tumors, draining lymph nodes, adjacent tissues. TCRdb redid the calling of the multiplex PCR reads with MiXCR, one entry per CDR3 protein. Of 75,000 to 100,000 distinct CDR3 sequences listed, 15% to 20% were seen once; the top ten hold approximately 2.5%. The chain carries TRBV12-3 or TRBV12-4 and TRBJ2-5; D unresolved. The sequencing sample was made of axillary lymph node tissue. The origin of this receptor is a female donor with breast cancer. Some clones in this sample may be carry-over from other donors' samples. The chain's CDR3 is CASSLITFSETQYF. CDR3 sequence (DNA): TGTGCCAGCAGTTTAATCACATTTTCAGAGACCCAGTACTTC.